The entry below gives a single TCR beta chain sequence along with its context. As yet, its antigen is unknown. This entry is derived from a study of CD4 T cells in relation to SARS-CoV-2 and coronaviruses. CDR3 size: 18 residues. The germline V gene has CDR1 SGHTA and CDR2 FQGNSA. V dropped 0 bases and J dropped 2 bases, with 20 bases sitting between them. Repertoires were generated with immunoSEQ multiplex PCR, while TCRdb's copy carries only in-frame clones and drops some. The sample yields 9,000 to 13,000 clones, more than 75% seen once. Study conclusions and caveats: According to naive versus memory sequencing, detected responses are memory recall, not newly primed.

Naive and memory CD4+ T cells were separated from cryopreserved PBMCs. The receptor was isolated from an adult with COVID-19. The source material was naive CD4+ T cells from PBMCs. Regarding subset: naive CD4+ T cells isolated by negative enrichment. The chain has TRBV7-2 and TRBJ2-7; D is possibly TRBD1 (6 bases). As DNA, the CDR3 is TGTGCCAGCAGCTTAGCCGCGAACGACAGGACCAGAGCCTACGAGCAGTACTTC. This encodes CASSLAANDRTRAYEQYF.